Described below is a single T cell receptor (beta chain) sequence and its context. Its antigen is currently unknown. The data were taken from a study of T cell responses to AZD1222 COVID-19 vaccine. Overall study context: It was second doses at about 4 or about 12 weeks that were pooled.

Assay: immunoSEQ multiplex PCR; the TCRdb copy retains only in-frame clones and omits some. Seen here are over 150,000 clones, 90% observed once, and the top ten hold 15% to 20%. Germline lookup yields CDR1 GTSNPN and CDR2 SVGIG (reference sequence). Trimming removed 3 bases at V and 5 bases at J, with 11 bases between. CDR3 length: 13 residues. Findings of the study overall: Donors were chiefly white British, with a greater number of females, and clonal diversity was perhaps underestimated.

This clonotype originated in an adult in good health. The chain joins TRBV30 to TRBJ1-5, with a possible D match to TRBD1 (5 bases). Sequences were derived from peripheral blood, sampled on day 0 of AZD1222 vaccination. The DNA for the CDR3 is TGTGCCTGGAGCCATGGGGGAGATCAGCCCCAGCATTTT. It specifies CAWSHGGDQPQHF. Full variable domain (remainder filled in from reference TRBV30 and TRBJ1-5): SQTIHQWPATLVQPVGSPLSLECTVEGTSNPNLYWYRQAAGRGLQLLFYSVGIGQISSEVPQNLSASRPQDRQFILSSKKLLLSDSGFYLCAWSHGGDQPQHFGDGTRLSIL.